This T cell receptor beta chain originates from a study of CD8 T cells in Susac syndrome. Findings and caveats of the study: It was acknowledged in the study that the number of individuals who were included in its TCR sequencing and HLA analysis was relatively small.

The RNA, 0.5 to 1 ug, was put through reverse transcription using random hexamers. Amplification of TCR beta CDR3 used immunoSEQ multiplex PCR across 54 Vbeta and 13 Jbeta. In TCRdb, the immunoSEQ multiplex PCR reads were re-called with MiXCR into one record per CDR3 protein. The sample carries 300,000 or so distinct CDR3 sequences, 92% recorded once. Trimming took 0 bases from V and 4 from J; bases not matched to a gene: 6. Germline V gives CDR1 GTSNPN, CDR2 SVGIG (reference sequence). The CDR3 runs to 15 residues. A word on this clonotype: Its antigen is still unknown.

The rearrangement uses TRBV30 and TRBJ2-1; TRBD1 matches 7 bases. The clonotype was recovered from a human donor with multiple sclerosis. Sequenced material: CD4+ T cells from PBMCs. CDR3 loop: CAWSVLDRVYNEQFF. The DNA of the CDR3 is TGTGCCTGGAGTGTACTAGACAGGGTTTACAATGAGCAGTTCTTC.